The 16 T cell receptor beta chains below come from one sample, sequenced in a study of shared clonotypes between healthy human individuals. The data were produced by immunoSEQ multiplex PCR, yet TCRdb's version contains in-frame clones alone and is incomplete. The table records about 2,200,000 clones, about 92% of them present only once. Terminally differentiated effector memory CD45RA+ cells were excluded from the naive CD8 cells, which were CD45RO-negative and positively selected for CCR7. Sample: naive CD8+ T cells from PBMCs. These receptors all come from a man aged 18 to 29 in good health. Some clones in this sample may be carry-over from other donors' samples.

V usage is TRBV27 and J usage is TRBJ2-3; unclear D gene. This CDR3 comprises 13 residues. Germline V gives CDR1 MNHEY, CDR2 SMNVEV (reference sequence). V lost 5 bases to trimming and J lost 0 bases, with 6 bases between them. CDR3 DNA sequence: TGTGCCAGCAGTCGAATTAGCACAGATACGCAGTATTTT. As protein: CASSRISTDTQYF.

The V gene is TRBV28, the J gene TRBJ2-1; a possible D gene is TRBD1 (5 bases). The CDR3 has 15 amino acids. Between the trimmed V and J ends, which lost 3 bases and 4 bases, there was a span of 13 bases. Germline CDR1 reads MDHEN; CDR2 reads SYDVKM. The CDR3 here is CASSLWQGKYNEQFF. In DNA, the CDR3 is TGTGCCAGCAGTTTGTGGCAGGGTAAATACAATGAGCAGTTCTTC.

The gene calls are TRBV18 and TRBJ2-7, with D perhaps matching TRBD1 (6 bases). The CDR3 is made up of 14 amino acids. The V end was cut by 5 bases, the J end by 6 bases, with 17 bases between. CDR1 KGHSH and CDR2 LQKENI come from the germline V gene. In DNA form, the CDR3 reads TGTGCCAGCTCAAGACAGGAACTCCCCTTCGAGCAGTACTTC. Translated, it gives CASSRQELPFEQYF. Using reference TRBV18 and TRBJ2-7 for the parts outside the CDR3, the full variable domain is NAGVMQNPRHLVRRRGQEARLRCSPMKGHSHVYWYRQLPEEGLKFMVYLQKENIIDESGMPKERFSAEFPKEGPSILRIQQVVRGDSAAYFCASSRQELPFEQYFGPGTRLTVT.

J is TRBJ2-7 and V is TRBV4-1; D may be TRBD1 or TRBD2 (5 bases each). Looked up from germline, CDR1 is MGHRA and CDR2 is YSYEKL. There are 15 residues in the CDR3. Trimming removed 1 base at V and 3 bases at J, with 13 bases between. The CDR3 spells CASSQARGPGYEQYF. CDR3 nucleotides: TGCGCCAGCAGCCAAGCCCGGGGACCAGGCTACGAGCAGTACTTC.

The V gene is TRBV6-5, the J gene TRBJ2-2; D uncertain. CDR3 length: 12 amino acids. Germline lookup yields CDR1 MNHEY and CDR2 SVGAGI. The ends were cut back, 8 bases at V and 7 bases at J, with 11 bases in the middle. The CDR3, as DNA: TGTGCCAGCCGACTGGGAAACGGGGAGCTGTTTTTT. This codes for CASRLGNGELFF.

The chain couples TRBV27 to TRBJ1-1; maybe TRBD1 (5 bases). Per germline, CDR1 MNHEY and CDR2 SMNVEV (reference sequence). Trimming took 5 bases from V and 0 from J, leaving 16 bases between them. The CDR3 loop spans 16 amino acids. The CDR3 is CASSGDLWGLNTEAFF. The CDR3 DNA reads as TGTGCCAGCAGTGGGGATCTCTGGGGACTGAACACTGAAGCTTTCTTT.

The chain recombines TRBV28 with TRBJ1-6; D ambiguous. The V gene's germline CDR1 is MDHEN and CDR2 SYDVKM. The CDR3 is 14 amino acids. The V end was cut by 1 base, the J end by 6 bases, with 7 bases between. The CDR3 DNA is TGTGCCAGCAGTTTATCACCAACTAATTCACCCCTCCACTTT. Protein sequence: CASSLSPTNSPLHF.

The genes are TRBV27 and TRBJ1-1; D may be TRBD1 (5 bases). CDR1 is MNHEY, CDR2 SMNVEV, per germline (reference sequence). With 7 bases removed from V and 2 bases from J, the gap between germline ends came to 14 bases. This CDR3 spans 14 amino acids. In nucleotides, the CDR3 is TGTGCCAGCAAGGGTGGGGGACTTAACACTGAAGCTTTCTTT. Translated, it gives CASKGGGLNTEAFF.

The V call is TRBV10-2, the J call TRBJ2-4; D unresolved. Trimming removed 2 bases at V and 8 bases at J, with 7 bases between. Germline assignment: CDR1 WSHSY and CDR2 SAAADI. The CDR3 spans 12 residues. Written as DNA, the CDR3 is TGCGCCAGCAGTGAGACGGCTCACATTCAGTACTTC. Its translation is CASSETAHIQYF.

CDR3 residues: CASSPGDWEFYEQYF. The DNA for the CDR3 is TGTGCCAGCAGCCCGGGGGACTGGGAGTTCTACGAGCAGTACTTC. This chain connects TRBV7-2 to TRBJ2-7; D possibly corresponds to TRBD2 (6 bases). This CDR3 region has 15 residues. V lost 5 bases and J lost 3, with 17 bases in between. Germline V gene lookup returns CDR1 SGHTA and CDR2 FQGNSA.

This chain connects TRBV7-2 to TRBJ1-1, with a tentative D call TRBD1 (5 bases). Germline V gene data show CDR1 as SGHTA and CDR2 as FQGNSA. The ends were cut back, 3 bases at V and 2 bases at J, with 10 bases in the middle. The CDR3 runs to 14 residues. The CDR3 DNA reads TGTGCCAGCAGCTTTGGGGGTATTAACACTGAAGCTTTCTTT. Translating it yields CASSFGGINTEAFF.

The chain joins TRBV29-1 to TRBJ2-1, with TRBD1 matching 10 bases. The CDR3 totals 15 residues. J was trimmed by 6 bases and V by 7 bases; bases with no gene match: 12. Germline lookup yields CDR1 SQVTM and CDR2 ANQGSEA. The CDR3 DNA reads as TGCAGCGCCAACGGTGGGCGGGACAGGGGCAATGAGCAGTTCTTC. Amino acid sequence: CSANGGRDRGNEQFF.

This clone came up a few times. This chain links TRBV5-1 with TRBJ2-7, with D tentatively TRBD1 (7 bases). V lost 0 bases, J lost 6 bases, and 13 bases lay in between. Germline lookup yields CDR1 SGHRS and CDR2 YFSETQ. This CDR3 is 14 amino acids long. This CDR3 reads CASSLAVQGGEQYF. The CDR3 DNA sequence: TGCGCCAGCAGCTTGGCGGTGCAGGGGGGCGAGCAGTACTTC.

V is TRBV14 and J is TRBJ2-1, with D maybe TRBD2 (7 bases). This CDR3 has 16 residues. Germline V gives CDR1 SGHDN, CDR2 FVKESK. V lost 2 bases, J lost 8 bases, and 19 bases lay in between. The CDR3 sequence: CASSQTKQGGMDEQFF. The CDR3 nucleotides are TGTGCCAGCAGCCAAACGAAACAGGGAGGGATGGATGAGCAGTTCTTC.

CDR3 region: CASSPGGDEQYF. The CDR3, as DNA: TGCGCCAGCAGCCCAGGGGGGGACGAGCAGTACTTC. The rearrangement uses TRBV4-1 and TRBJ2-5; TRBD1 or TRBD2 may be the D gene (7 bases each). The DNA end favors TRBJ2-7, so the J call may be wrong. Germline CDR1 and CDR2: MGHRA and YSYEKL. The CDR3 sequence is 12 residues long.

The V and J genes are TRBV9 and TRBJ2-7; 7 bases are shared with TRBD2. Germline V gene data show CDR1 as SGDLS and CDR2 as YYNGEE. The length of the CDR3 is 15 residues. Unmatched junction bases numbered 14, after V lost 6 bases and J lost 5 bases. This CDR3 reads CASTPGFRGVNEQYF. The CDR3 DNA reads as TGTGCCAGCACCCCGGGGTTCCGGGGGGTGAACGAGCAGTACTTC.